This T cell receptor beta chain is drawn from a study of somatic mutations in cytotoxic T cells in rheumatoid arthritis. The V end lost 1 base, the J end lost 6 bases, and 13 bases lay between the germline ends. The CDR3 is made up of 15 amino acids. The germline CDR1 and CDR2 sequences are SEHNR and FQNEAQ (reference sequence). Study conclusions and caveats: What antigens the expanded CD8+ clones targeted remained unknown.

The repertoire was sequenced with immunoSEQ multiplex PCR; TCRdb's copy has only in-frame clones and lacks some. The sample has around 20,000 clones, roughly 80% seen once. In the case of this clone: The target antigen is unknown.

The chain joins TRBV7-9 to TRBJ2-1, with D tentatively TRBD2 (6 bases). Sequenced sample: CD8+ T cells sorted from blood. This receptor was obtained from a woman in her fifties or sixties in good health. In DNA form, the CDR3 reads TGTGCCAGCAGCTTAGGCGGGGTCCCGATCAATGAGCAGTTCTTC. The encoded protein is CASSLGGVPINEQFF.